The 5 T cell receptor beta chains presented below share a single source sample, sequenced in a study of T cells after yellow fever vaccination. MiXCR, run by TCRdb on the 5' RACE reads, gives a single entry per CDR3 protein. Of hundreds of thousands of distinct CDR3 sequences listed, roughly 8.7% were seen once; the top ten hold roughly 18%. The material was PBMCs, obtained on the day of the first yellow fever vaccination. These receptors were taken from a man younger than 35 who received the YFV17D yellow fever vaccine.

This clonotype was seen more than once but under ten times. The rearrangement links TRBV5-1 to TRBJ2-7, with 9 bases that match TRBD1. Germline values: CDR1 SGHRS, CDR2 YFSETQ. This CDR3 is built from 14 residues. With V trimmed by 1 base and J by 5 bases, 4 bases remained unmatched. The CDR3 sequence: CASSLRDRDDEQYF. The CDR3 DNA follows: TGCGCCAGCAGCTTGAGGGACAGGGACGACGAGCAGTACTTC.

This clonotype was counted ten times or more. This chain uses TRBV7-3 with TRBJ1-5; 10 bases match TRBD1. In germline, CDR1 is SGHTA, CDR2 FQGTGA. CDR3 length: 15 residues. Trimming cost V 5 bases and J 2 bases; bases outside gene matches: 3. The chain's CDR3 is CASSLGTGGNQPQHF. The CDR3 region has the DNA TGTGCCAGCAGCCTGGGGACAGGGGGCAATCAGCCCCAGCATTTT.

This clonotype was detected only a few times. DNA of the CDR3: TGCAGTGCTAGGACCCTTGCGGGGGGTTACAATGAGCAGTTCTTC. Residues: CSARTLAGGYNEQFF. This rearrangement joins TRBV20-1 to TRBJ2-1; 8 bases align to TRBD2. This CDR3 region has 15 residues. Germline CDR1 DFQATT, CDR2 SNEGSKA (reference sequence). J lost 4 bases, V lost 3 bases, and 8 bases had no gene match.

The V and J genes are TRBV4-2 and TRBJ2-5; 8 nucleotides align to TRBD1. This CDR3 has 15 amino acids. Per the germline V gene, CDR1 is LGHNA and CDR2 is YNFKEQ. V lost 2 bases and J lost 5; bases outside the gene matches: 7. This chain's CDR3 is CASSQLTGDGETQYF. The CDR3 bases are TGTGCCAGCAGCCAATTGACAGGGGATGGGGAGACCCAGTACTTC.

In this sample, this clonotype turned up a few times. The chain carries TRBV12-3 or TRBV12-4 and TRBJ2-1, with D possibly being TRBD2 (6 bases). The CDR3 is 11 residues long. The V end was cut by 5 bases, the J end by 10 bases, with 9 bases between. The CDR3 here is CASSQREEQFF. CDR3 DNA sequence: TGTGCCAGCAGTCAACGGGAGGAGCAGTTCTTC.